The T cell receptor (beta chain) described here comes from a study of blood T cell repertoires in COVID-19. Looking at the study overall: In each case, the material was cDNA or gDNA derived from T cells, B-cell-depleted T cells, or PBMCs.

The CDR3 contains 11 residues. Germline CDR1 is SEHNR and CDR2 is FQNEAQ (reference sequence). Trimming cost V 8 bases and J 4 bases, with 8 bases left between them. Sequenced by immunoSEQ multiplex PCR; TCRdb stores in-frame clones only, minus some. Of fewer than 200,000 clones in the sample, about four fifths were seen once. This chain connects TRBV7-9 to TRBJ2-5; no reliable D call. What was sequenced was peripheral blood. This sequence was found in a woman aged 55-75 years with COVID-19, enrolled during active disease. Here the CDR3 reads CASDILETQYF. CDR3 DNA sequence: TGTGCCAGCGACATCCTAGAGACCCAGTACTTC.